A selection of T cell receptor beta chains follows, all from one sample in a study of tumor-infiltrating lymphocytes in primary liver carcinoma. One entry per CDR3 protein, called by TCRdb with MiXCR from the multiplex PCR reads. This sample has some 190,000 distinct CDR3 sequences, with around four fifths found just once. The sequenced material came from tumor tissue from primary liver carcinoma. Source of these receptors: a man aged 35-49 years with primary liver carcinoma and hepatitis B virus infection. CDR3s include the opening cysteine and the closing phenylalanine or tryptophan. The order of the fields is V gene, D gene, J gene, clone size, CDR3 protein, CDR3 DNA. D genes are given only for firm matches. Clone size, where shown, is once, few, many, or a class for clones that have expanded.

>TRBV4-2|NA|TRBJ1-5|NA
CASSPHLRGGTWPQPQHF
TGTGCCAGCAGCCCTCACCTACGAGGAGGCACATGGCCTCAGCCCCAGCATTTT
>TRBV12-3/TRBV12-4|NA|TRBJ2-7|NA
CASSRPYEQYF
TGTGCCAGCAGTCGACCCTATGAGCAGTACTTC
>TRBV29-1|NA|TRBJ2-5|few
CSATLGETQYF
TGCAGCGCCACGCTCGGGGAGACCCAGTACTTC
>TRBV4-2|TRBD2|TRBJ2-3|NA
CASSQELAGDVNTQYF
TGCGCCAGCAGCCAAGAACTAGCGGGAGATGTAAATACGCAGTATTTT
>TRBV10-2|NA|TRBJ1-2|NA
CASSFLKDYDYTF
TGTGCCAGCAGTTTCCTAAAGGACTATGACTACACCTTC
>TRBV28|TRBD2|TRBJ2-7|once
CASSSTSGSHYVQYF
TGTGCCAGCAGTTCAACTAGCGGGAGTCACTACGTGCAGTACTTC
>TRBV6-2/TRBV6-3|TRBD2|TRBJ2-5|NA
CANSPMLAGGETQYF
TGTGCCAACAGCCCCATGCTAGCGGGCGGAGAGACCCAGTACTTC
>TRBV10-3|NA|TRBJ2-7|NA
CVISLAENYDQYF
TGTGTCATCTCCCTCGCGGAGAACTACGATCAGTACTTC
>TRBV12-3/TRBV12-4|TRBD1|TRBJ2-2|once
CGSSLKGTGNTGELSF
TGTGGCAGCAGTTTAAAAGGGACAGGGAATACCGGGGAGCTGTCTTTT
>TRBV12-3/TRBV12-4|NA|TRBJ2-3|once
CASSSDRGSTDTQYF
TGTGCCAGCAGTTCAGATAGGGGATCCACAGATACGCAGTATTTT
>TRBV5-1|TRBD2|TRBJ2-1|NA
CASMLAGGYYEQFF
TGCGCCAGCATGTTAGCGGGAGGTTACTATGAGCAGTTCTTC
>TRBV7-8|NA|TRBJ2-5|NA
CASSLAGRDTQEIQYF
TGTGCCAGCAGCTTAGCGGGCAGGGACACCCAAGAGATCCAGTACTTC
>TRBV29-1|NA|TRBJ1-1|NA
CSIAPGWAMSIEGFF
TGCAGCATTGCTCCTGGTTGGGCAATGAGCATTGAAGGTTTCTTT
>TRBV6-5|NA|TRBJ1-4|NA
CDSRSGAEAEKLFF
TGTGACAGCAGATCCGGGGCCGAGGCTGAAAAACTGTTTTTT
>TRBV4-2|NA|TRBJ2-1|NA
CANSQVPTGYTGNEQFF
TGTGCCAACAGCCAAGTTCCAACGGGATATACGGGGAATGAGCAGTTCTTC
>TRBV12-3/TRBV12-4|TRBD2|TRBJ2-2|NA
CTSSGTSGRELFF
TGCACCAGCTCCGGGACTAGCGGGAGAGAGCTATTTTTT
>TRBV28|NA|TRBJ1-2|few
CASSRRGGPYGYTF
TGTGCCAGCAGCCGGCGGGGCGGACCTTATGGCTACACCTTC
>TRBV4-1|NA|TRBJ2-5|NA
CASSQHDTETQYF
TGCGCCAGTAGCCAACACGACACAGAGACCCAGTACTTC
>TRBV12-3/TRBV12-4|NA|TRBJ1-5|NA
CASTPAGDSNQPQHF
TGTGCCAGCACTCCAGCAGGGGATAGCAATCAGCCCCAGCATTTT
>TRBV29-1|NA|TRBJ2-1|NA
CSVVTSGTGTPYEQFF
TGTAGCGTCGTGACATCTGGGACCGGCACTCCCTACGAGCAGTTCTTC
>TRBV11-3|TRBD2|TRBJ2-2|many
CASSPGLAGYTGELLF
TGTGCCAGCAGCCCCGGACTAGCGGGCTACACCGGGGAGCTGCTTTTT
>TRBV29-1|NA|TRBJ2-5|NA
CSAEGPGHFQETQYF
TGCAGCGCTGAAGGACCCGGACACTTCCAAGAGACCCAGTATTTC